This is a list of T cell receptor beta chains from one sample in a study of shared clonotypes between healthy human individuals. This table comes from immunoSEQ multiplex PCR, and its TCRdb copy is limited to in-frame clones, with some not included. This sample has over 95,000 clones, with about 63% found just once. The source material was memory CD8+ T cells sorted from blood. All receptors derive from a woman aged 25 to 39 in good health. The CDR3 runs from the conserved cysteine through the conserved F or W. D genes are given only for firm matches. A row's size may be missing; if present it is once, few, many or a size class.

size	J	D	V	DNA	CDR3
.	TRBJ1-2	TRBD1	TRBV27	TGTGCCAGCAGTGCGATCGACAGGGTGGGCGGCTACACCTTC	CASSAIDRVGGYTF
.	TRBJ1-2	.	TRBV11-1	TGTGCCAGCAGCTTAGGAGGTGCCACGGTCTATGGCTACACCTTC	CASSLGGATVYGYTF
.	TRBJ1-4	.	TRBV27	TGTGCCAGCTGTAGCGCGAATGAAAAACTGTTTTTT	CASCSANEKLFF
.	TRBJ2-1	.	TRBV6-6	TGTGCCAGAAGAGACGTGGGAGGTTTCTTC	CARRDVGGFF
once	TRBJ2-3	.	TRBV6-6	TGTGCCAGCAGTTACGCACAGGGCACAGATACGCAGTATTTT	CASSYAQGTDTQYF
.	TRBJ2-3	TRBD2	TRBV19	TGTGCCAGTAGTATGTTCGGTAGCGGGAGGGAAGATACGCAGTATTTT	CASSMFGSGREDTQYF
once	TRBJ2-5	TRBD1	TRBV28	TGTGCCAGCAGTTTTTACAGGGGTGAGACCCAGTACTTC	CASSFYRGETQYF
few	TRBJ2-1	TRBD1	TRBV10-3	TGTGCCATCAGTGAGCCCGGGACAGGGACCTACAATGAGCAGTTCTTC	CAISEPGTGTYNEQFF
.	TRBJ2-3	TRBD2	TRBV9	TGTGCCAGCAGCCCCAGAGAGCGGGGAATCACAGATACGCAGTATTTT	CASSPRERGITDTQYF
once	TRBJ1-1	.	TRBV19	TGTGCCAGTAGTGCCGGGGCCGCCTACACTGAAGCTTTCTTT	CASSAGAAYTEAFF
.	TRBJ2-7	.	TRBV2	TGTGCCAGCAGCCCGGGACACGTGTCATACGAGCAGTACTTC	CASSPGHVSYEQYF
.	TRBJ1-1	.	TRBV2	TGTGCCAGCAGTCCAGAGGTGGTGAACACTGAAGCTTTCTTT	CASSPEVVNTEAFF
.	TRBJ1-1	.	TRBV29-1	TGCAGCGTTGAGCGAGAGGCGGGCACTGAAGCTTTCTTT	CSVEREAGTEAFF
.	TRBJ2-2	TRBD1	TRBV5-1	TGCGCCAGCAGCTTGGGGGACAGGGATTCCGGGGAGCTGTTTTTT	CASSLGDRDSGELFF
.	TRBJ2-1	TRBD2	TRBV29-1	TGCAGCGGGGTCCGCGGGAGCGATGAGCAGTTCTTC	CSGVRGSDEQFF
many	TRBJ1-1	.	TRBV21-1	TGTGCCAGCAGCAAAGACACGGTAACTGAAGCTTTCTTT	CASSKDTVTEAFF
.	TRBJ2-7	TRBD2	TRBV27	TGTGCCAGCAGTTTATCCCCGGGAGGCTACGAGCAGTACTTC	CASSLSPGGYEQYF
.	TRBJ2-7	TRBD2	TRBV28	TGTGCCAGCAGTCCACTAGCGGGTTCCTACGAGCAGTACTTC	CASSPLAGSYEQYF
.	TRBJ2-7	.	TRBV5-6	TGTGCCAGCAGCTCAGACTCCTACGAGCAGTACTTC	CASSSDSYEQYF
.	TRBJ1-2	.	TRBV27	TGTGCCAGCGGCGGGGGTGGCTATGGCTACACCTTC	CASGGGGYGYTF
.	TRBJ2-7	.	TRBV5-3	TGTGCCAGAAGCTTGAGTGATTGCTACGAGCAGTACTTC	CARSLSDCYEQYF
.	TRBJ1-2	TRBD1	TRBV5-4	TGTGCCAGCAGCGGGGACAGGGGGCGCTATGGCTACACCTTC	CASSGDRGRYGYTF
.	TRBJ2-7	TRBD1	TRBV25-1	TGTGCCAGCAGTGAAATCTCCCCGACAGGGGGCATTTACGAGCAGTACTTC	CASSEISPTGGIYEQYF
.	TRBJ2-7	.	TRBV11-2	TGTGCCAGCAGCTTAGATCCGGGAGACATCGAGCAGTACTTC	CASSLDPGDIEQYF
.	TRBJ1-5	TRBD1	TRBV6-6	TGTGCCAGCAGTTACACAGGGGGGGCTCAGCCCCAGCATTTT	CASSYTGGAQPQHF
.	TRBJ2-7	TRBD1	TRBV7-9	TGTGCCAGCAGCTCCAGTAGTGACAGGGAAGGTTTTTACGAGCAGTACTTC	CASSSSSDREGFYEQYF
.	TRBJ1-3	TRBD1	TRBV5-1	TGCGCCAGCAGCCCGGAGGGACAGGGCAACACCATATATTTT	CASSPEGQGNTIYF
once	TRBJ2-5	.	TRBV6-1	TGTGCCAGCGGGGGAGGCCAGTACTTC	CASGGGQYF
.	TRBJ2-7	TRBD2	TRBV27	TGTGCCAGCATGCTAGCGGGTTCCTACGAGCAGTACTTC	CASMLAGSYEQYF